This T cell receptor (beta chain) was identified in a study of cytomegalovirus exposure and HLA in healthy donors. Findings and caveats of the study: In a later analysis, TCR association rates varied by HLA locus: DRB1 most, HLA-C fewest. Generally TCR sequences proved uncommon, though certain public TCRs appeared in numerous donors. Certain sequence variants were highly shared and formed a cluster, and this cluster was likely a sequencing artifact.

To note about this clone: As yet, its antigen is unknown.

PCR employed 60 Vbeta and 13 Jbeta primers. Only in-frame clones appear in the TCRdb table, and some are missing; sequencing was by immunoSEQ multiplex PCR. The profile shows more than 95,000 clones, 60% to 80% of them singletons. The clonotype originates from a man aged 45-65 years in good health and CMV-seropositive. Sequencing input: PBMCs.

The CDR3 loop is CASSAVTGTPGELFF. CDR3 nucleotides: TGCGCCAGCAGCGCGGTGACAGGGACTCCCGGGGAGCTGTTTTTT. The chain uses TRBV5-1 and TRBJ2-2, with D possibly matching TRBD1 (7 bases). The CDR3 loop spans 15 amino acids. In germline, CDR1 is SGHRS, CDR2 YFSETQ. V lost 4 bases and J 6 bases, leaving 16 bases between the germline ends.